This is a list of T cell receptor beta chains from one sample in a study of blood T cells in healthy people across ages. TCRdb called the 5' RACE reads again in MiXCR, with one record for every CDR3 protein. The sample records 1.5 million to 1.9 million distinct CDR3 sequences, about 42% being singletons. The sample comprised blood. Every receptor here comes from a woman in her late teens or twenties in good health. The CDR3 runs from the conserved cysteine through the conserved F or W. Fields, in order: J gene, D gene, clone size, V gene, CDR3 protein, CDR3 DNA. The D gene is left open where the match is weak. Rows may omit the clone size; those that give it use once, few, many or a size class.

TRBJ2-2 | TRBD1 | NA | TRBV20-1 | CSARDKTGMDTGELFF | TGCAGTGCTAGAGACAAGACAGGGATGGACACCGGGGAGCTGTTTTTT
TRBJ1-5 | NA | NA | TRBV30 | CAWSRWNGNQPQHF | TGTGCCTGGAGTAGGTGGAACGGTAATCAGCCCCAGCATTTT
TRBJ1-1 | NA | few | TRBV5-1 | CASSLVGSAAFF | TGCGCCAGCAGCTTGGTAGGCAGCGCGGCTTTCTTT
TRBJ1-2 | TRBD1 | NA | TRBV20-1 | CSARIGQGVGYTF | TGCAGTGCTAGAATAGGACAGGGGGTTGGCTACACCTTC
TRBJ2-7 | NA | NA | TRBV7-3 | CASSLVAGEFSEQYF | TGTGCCAGCAGCTTAGTGGCAGGGGAGTTTTCCGAGCAGTACTTC
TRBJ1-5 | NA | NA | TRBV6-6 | CASSYPPAGSNQPQHF | TGTGCCAGCAGTTACCCCCCCGCGGGGAGCAATCAGCCCCAGCATTTT
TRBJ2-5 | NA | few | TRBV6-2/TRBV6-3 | CASSYSLGEQETQYF | TGTGCCAGCAGTTACTCGTTAGGGGAACAAGAGACCCAGTACTTC
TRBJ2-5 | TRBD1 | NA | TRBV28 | CASSRRTGGPETQYF | TGTGCCAGCAGTCGCCGGACAGGGGGTCCAGAGACCCAGTACTTC
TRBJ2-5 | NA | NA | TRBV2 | CASGSREETQYF | TGTGCCAGCGGGTCCAGGGAAGAGACCCAGTACTTC
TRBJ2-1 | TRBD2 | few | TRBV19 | CASSIADFLAGSSYNEQFF | TGTGCCAGTAGTATAGCGGACTTCCTAGCGGGATCTTCCTACAATGAGCAGTTCTTC
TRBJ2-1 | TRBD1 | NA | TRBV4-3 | CASSQSDRAVNEQFF | TGCGCCAGCAGCCAAAGTGACAGGGCAGTCAATGAGCAGTTCTTC
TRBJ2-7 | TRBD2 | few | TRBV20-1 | CSASSGTSGFRWDEQYF | TGCAGTGCCTCTTCCGGGACTAGCGGTTTTAGGTGGGACGAGCAGTACTTC
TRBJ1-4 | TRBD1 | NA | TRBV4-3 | CASSQDFPRTGGNEKLFF | TGCGCCAGCAGCCAAGATTTTCCACGGACAGGGGGAAATGAAAAACTGTTTTTT
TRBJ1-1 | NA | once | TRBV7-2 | CASSSDPRLDTEAFF | TGTGCCAGCAGTTCAGATCCCCGCCTGGACACTGAAGCTTTCTTT
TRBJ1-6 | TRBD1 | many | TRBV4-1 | CASSLEDGTGNSPLHF | TGCGCCAGCAGCCTAGAGGACGGGACAGGCAATTCACCCCTCCACTTT
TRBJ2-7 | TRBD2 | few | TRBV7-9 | CASSRETRTSGSSYEQYF | TGTGCCAGCAGCCGCGAAACACGGACTAGCGGGAGCTCCTACGAGCAGTACTTC
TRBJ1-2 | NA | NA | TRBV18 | CASSPLADANHGYTF | TGTGCCAGCTCACCACTTGCGGACGCTAACCATGGCTACACCTTC
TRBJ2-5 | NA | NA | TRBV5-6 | CASSYRAFQETQYF | TGTGCCAGCAGCTACAGAGCGTTCCAAGAGACCCAGTACTTC
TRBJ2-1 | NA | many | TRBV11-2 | CASRNPTARNYNEQFF | TGTGCCAGCAGAAACCCGACAGCCCGAAACTACAATGAGCAGTTCTTC
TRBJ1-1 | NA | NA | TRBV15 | CATSRDWTFTEAFF | TGTGCCACCAGCAGAGATTGGACCTTCACTGAAGCTTTCTTT
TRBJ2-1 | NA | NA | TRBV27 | CASSRIGGNEQFF | TGTGCCAGCAGTCGGATTGGGGGCAATGAGCAGTTCTTC
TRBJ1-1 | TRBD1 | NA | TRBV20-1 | CSAPAPQGITEAFF | TGCAGTGCTCCCGCCCCACAGGGGATAACTGAAGCTTTCTTT
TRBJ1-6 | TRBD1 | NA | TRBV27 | CASTLRDRNSPLHF | TGTGCCAGCACCCTCCGGGACAGGAATTCACCCCTCCACTTT
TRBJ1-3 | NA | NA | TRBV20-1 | CSARDSGDSSGNTIYF | TGCAGTGCTAGAGACTCAGGTGATAGCTCTGGAAACACCATATATTTT
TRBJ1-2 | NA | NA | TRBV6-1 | CASSEGARGGAYGYTF | TGTGCCAGCAGTGAAGGCGCCAGGGGAGGTGCCTATGGCTACACCTTC
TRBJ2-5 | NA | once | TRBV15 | CATSRVDGHNEQYF | TGTGCCACCAGCAGAGTAGATGGTCACAATGAGCAGTACTTC
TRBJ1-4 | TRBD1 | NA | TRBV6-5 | CASSTRKTGLGNEKLFF | TGTGCCAGCAGTACTCGAAAGACAGGGCTTGGTAATGAAAAACTGTTTTTT
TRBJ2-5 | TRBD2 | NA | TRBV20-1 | CSARVAGGPQETQYF | TGCAGTGCTAGAGTTGCGGGAGGGCCTCAAGAGACCCAGTACTTC
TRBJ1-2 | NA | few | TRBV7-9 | CASTLTDANYGYTF | TGTGCCAGCACCCTAACAGACGCTAACTATGGCTACACCTTC
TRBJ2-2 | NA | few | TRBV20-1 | CSAREVAVGTGELFF | TGCAGTGCTAGAGAGGTGGCGGTGGGCACCGGGGAGCTGTTTTTT